The rows below give T cell receptor beta chains drawn from one sample of a study of cytomegalovirus exposure and HLA in healthy donors. The table came from immunoSEQ multiplex PCR; TCRdb's copy has only in-frame clones and leaves some out. The sample consists of 100,000 or so clones, over 80% of them appearing once. What was sequenced was PBMCs. The receptor source for this set is a man aged 25 to 40 in good health and CMV-seropositive. Both conserved end residues are part of each CDR3. D genes are given only for firm matches. Clone size is given for some rows only: seen once, a few or many times, or a class if the clone is expanded.

d_gene	abundance	v_gene	j_gene	CDR3nt	CDR3aa
.	.	TRBV5-4	TRBJ2-7	TGTGCCAGCAGCCCCACAGGCGGTACCTACGAGCAGTACTTC	CASSPTGGTYEQYF
TRBD1	.	TRBV13	TRBJ2-7	TGTGCCAGCAGCTTAAGCGGAGTGGGTCCGCACAGGGGGAACGAGCAGTACTTC	CASSLSGVGPHRGNEQYF
TRBD1	.	TRBV19	TRBJ2-7	TGTGCCAGTAGTATTGAAGGGGGCTATTCCTACGAGCAGTACTTC	CASSIEGGYSYEQYF
.	.	TRBV30	TRBJ1-4	TGTGCCTGGAGCTTAACTAGAAGGGCGGGAGGTCGGGGAAAACTGTTTTTT	CAWSLTRRAGGRGKLFF
TRBD1	once	TRBV27	TRBJ2-2	TGTGCCAGCAGTTCCTGGACAGGGCTCGCCGGGGAGCTGTTTTTT	CASSSWTGLAGELFF
.	.	TRBV5-1	TRBJ1-1	TGCGCCAGCAGCTTGGGGCAGGTGTACACTGAAGCTTTCTTT	CASSLGQVYTEAFF
.	.	TRBV6-1	TRBJ1-2	TGTGCCAGCAGAAACCTGACACCTAACTATGGCTACACCTTC	CASRNLTPNYGYTF
TRBD1	.	TRBV5-1	TRBJ1-4	TGCGCCAGCAGCCCCCTGACAGGGCAGGGTGAAAAACTGTTTTTT	CASSPLTGQGEKLFF
TRBD2	.	TRBV5-4	TRBJ2-3	TGTGCCAGCACCACTAGCGGGGGGGCTTCAGATACGCAGTATTTT	CASTTSGGASDTQYF
.	.	TRBV6-1	TRBJ1-5	TGTGCCAGCAGGAGCAGGGACAATCAGCCCCAGCATTTT	CASRSRDNQPQHF
TRBD1	.	TRBV7-2	TRBJ2-7	TGTGCCAGCAGCTCAAGGAGGGGACAGGGGGGCTACGAGCAGTACTTC	CASSSRRGQGGYEQYF
.	.	TRBV6-1	TRBJ1-5	TGTGCCAGCACGGGAAATATGGCCCAGCATTTT	CASTGNMAQHF
.	.	TRBV28	TRBJ1-3	TGTGCCAGCAGCCCTAACTCCTTCTCTGGAAACACCATATATTTT	CASSPNSFSGNTIYF
TRBD2	.	TRBV4-1	TRBJ2-5	TGCGCCAGCAGCCAGGGGACTAGCGGGGGGGCACAAGAGACCCAGTACTTC	CASSQGTSGGAQETQYF
.	.	TRBV23-1	TRBJ2-6	TGCGCCAGCAGTCCTGCGCAGCACATCTCCGACTGCTCTGGGGCCAACGTCCTGACTTTC	CASSPAQHISDCSGANVLTF
.	.	TRBV7-9	TRBJ2-3	TGTGCCAGCAGCTCCCCAGGGGTGGCAGATACGCAGTATTTT	CASSSPGVADTQYF
TRBD2	.	TRBV27	TRBJ2-7	TGTGCCAGCAGTTTAGCCGGGGGGGTTAACGAGCAGTACTTC	CASSLAGGVNEQYF
TRBD2	.	TRBV4-1	TRBJ2-7	TGCGCCAGCAGCCAAGGTGGTAGCGGGGGAATAACCTACGAGCAGTACTTC	CASSQGGSGGITYEQYF
.	.	TRBV15	TRBJ1-1	TGTGCCACCAGCAGATTGGGGGGAGACACTGAAGCTTTCTTT	CATSRLGGDTEAFF
TRBD1	once	TRBV5-1	TRBJ2-7	TGCGCCAGCAGCTCGGCCGACAGGGGCGACGAGCAGTACTTC	CASSSADRGDEQYF
.	.	TRBV9	TRBJ1-6	TGTGCCAGCAGCGTAGACGACAGTTATTCACCCCTCCACTTT	CASSVDDSYSPLHF
.	few	TRBV6-5	TRBJ1-6	TGTGCCAGCGGACTGACCAATTCACCCCTCCACTTT	CASGLTNSPLHF